The next 20 T cell receptor beta chains were all read from a single sample in a study of T cells of healthy individuals. TCRdb reprocessed the 5' RACE reads with MiXCR, giving one entry per CDR3 protein. The sample lists about 96,000 distinct CDR3 sequences, approximately 18% occurring once. The receptors were sampled from a human donor in good health.

The chain couples TRBV6-5 to TRBJ1-4; D remains unclear. V was shortened by 0 bases and J by 0 bases, with 8 bases between the two germline ends. CDR3 length equals 16 residues. From germline, CDR1 is MNHEY and CDR2 SVGAGI. CDR3: CASSYSIYATNEKLFF. CDR3 in DNA: TGTGCCAGCAGTTACTCCATCTATGCAACTAATGAAAAACTGTTTTTT.

A few counts support this clonotype. The chain employs TRBV14 and TRBJ1-3, with D maybe TRBD1 (5 bases). With 0 bases removed from V and 9 bases from J, the gap between germline ends came to 9 bases. Per germline, CDR1 SGHDN and CDR2 FVKESK. The length of the CDR3 is 13 residues. The CDR3 sequence is CASSQDQRGTIYF. Here the CDR3 DNA reads TGTGCCAGCAGCCAAGACCAGAGGGGCACCATATATTTT.

The gene calls are TRBV5-1 and TRBJ2-1; D gene unclear. The germline V gene encodes CDR1 SGHRS and CDR2 YFSETQ. V gave up 0 bases and J gave up 0 bases, with 10 bases separating them. The CDR3 is made up of 16 amino acids. The CDR3 sequence: CASSLGPRSSYNEQFF. The CDR3 nucleotides read TGCGCCAGCAGCTTGGGACCACGAAGCTCCTACAATGAGCAGTTCTTC.

The sample holds a few counts of this clonotype. The rearrangement links TRBV28 to TRBJ2-1, with D tentatively TRBD1 or TRBD2 (5 bases each). V shed 11 bases and J shed 7 bases, with 15 bases lying between them. The CDR3 contains 12 residues. CDR1 is MDHEN and CDR2 is SYDVKM in the germline V gene. In DNA form, the CDR3 reads TGTGCCGGGGCGGACTCGAAAAATGAGCAGTTCTTC. As protein: CAGADSKNEQFF.

This clonotype was seen at least ten times. The chain combines TRBV28 with TRBJ1-2; D not certain. Trimming cost V 3 bases and J 4 bases, with 9 bases left between them. Germline values: CDR1 MDHEN, CDR2 SYDVKM. This CDR3 spans 13 amino acids. Here the CDR3 reads CASSLPRIYGYTF. In DNA form, the CDR3 reads TGTGCCAGCAGTTTGCCCAGGATCTATGGCTACACCTTC.

V usage is TRBV20-1 and J usage is TRBJ1-5; D ambiguous. The V end lost 4 bases, the J end lost 5 bases, and 15 bases lay between the germline ends. In germline, CDR1 is DFQATT, CDR2 SNEGSKA (reference sequence). The CDR3 has 14 amino acids. In DNA, the CDR3 is TGCAGTGCTAACCCGGGGAGGTCCCATCAGCCCCAGCATTTT. Translation gives CSANPGRSHQPQHF.

A note on this clonotype: One end of the junction varies from germline; a read error may be responsible. This chain connects TRBV5-1 to TRBJ2-3; TRBD2 matches at 7 bases. CDR1 is SGHRS, CDR2 YFSETQ, per germline. CDR3 length: 16 amino acids. Here the CDR3 DNA reads TGCGCCAGCAGCTCCGACCCAAGCGGGGTCACAGTTACGCAGTATTTT. Residues: CASSSDPSGVTVTQYF.

This clonotype was seen a single time. The J gene is TRBJ2-3, the V gene TRBV28; no reliable D call. Trimming removed 3 bases at V and 0 bases at J, with 10 bases between. The germline V gene has CDR1 MDHEN and CDR2 SYDVKM. There are 15 residues in the CDR3. The CDR3 DNA follows: TGTGCCAGCAGTTTCCGGGCCCGAAGCACAGATACGCAGTATTTT. Amino acid sequence: CASSFRARSTDTQYF.

A few counts support this clonotype. The chain carries TRBV9 and TRBJ1-5; no clear D gene. This CDR3 is 14 amino acids long. Germline V CDR1 and CDR2: SGDLS, YYNGEE. Trimming removed 3 bases from V and 1 base from J, with 8 bases in between. The CDR3 coding sequence is TGTGCCAGCAGCGGCGGCAGAAGCAATCAGCCCCAGCATTTT. It specifies CASSGGRSNQPQHF.

This chain links TRBV4-2 with TRBJ2-7; 7 nucleotides agree with TRBD2. The length of the CDR3 is 17 residues. The ends lost 0 bases at V and 3 bases at J; junction bases unmatched: 11. Germline values: CDR1 LGHNA, CDR2 YNFKEQ. As DNA, the CDR3 is TGTGCCAGCAGCCAAGATCTTGGTAGCGGGTCCCTCTACGAGCAGTACTTC. Translated, it gives CASSQDLGSGSLYEQYF.

This clonotype has a handful of counts. The V and J genes are TRBV20-1 and TRBJ2-1; D is tentatively TRBD1 or TRBD2 (6 bases each). From germline, CDR1 is DFQATT and CDR2 SNEGSKA (reference sequence). Trimming took off 6 bases at V and 5 bases at J, with 17 bases between the two ends. This CDR3 has 14 amino acids. DNA of the CDR3: TGCAGTGCCCGAGGATGGAGGGGGAACAATGAGCAGTTCTTC. It is translated as CSARGWRGNNEQFF.

The V and J genes are TRBV4-1 and TRBJ2-3, with D possibly being TRBD2 (6 bases). Germline V gives CDR1 MGHRA, CDR2 YSYEKL. V was trimmed by 7 bases and J by 1 base, leaving 18 bases between them. The CDR3 is made up of 16 amino acids. DNA for the CDR3: TGCGCCAGCAAATTCGCGCCGGGCGGGGGCACAGATACGCAGTATTTT. Its translation is CASKFAPGGGTDTQYF.

The chain has TRBV7-2 and TRBJ2-3, with D possibly being TRBD1 (8 bases). Germline V gene lookup returns CDR1 SGHTA and CDR2 FQGNSA. The CDR3 runs 15 residues. V gave up 3 bases and J gave up 3 bases, with 13 bases separating them. Here the CDR3 reads CASSFGQGGTDTQYF. CDR3 DNA: TGTGCCAGCAGCTTCGGACAGGGAGGGACAGATACGCAGTATTTT.

This clonotype was detected many times. The genes are TRBV6-6 and TRBJ1-6; 7 bases fit TRBD1. Germline assignment: CDR1 MNHNY and CDR2 SVGAGI (reference sequence). The CDR3 is made up of 15 amino acids. The junction had 5 bases not matched to a gene; V was cut back by 5 bases and J by 4 bases. The CDR3 sequence is CASSNLQGYNSPLHF. The CDR3 bases are TGTGCCAGCAGTAACCTACAGGGGTATAATTCACCCCTCCACTTT.

The rearrangement uses TRBV18 and TRBJ1-5, with D uncertain. The CDR3 has 13 amino acids. CDR1 KGHSH and CDR2 LQKENI come from the germline V gene. Trimming pared 5 bases from V and 8 bases from J, leaving 13 bases between. The CDR3 protein is CASSVTYLEPQHF. The CDR3 coding sequence is TGTGCCAGCTCAGTCACCTACTTAGAGCCCCAGCATTTT.

This clonotype was detected many times. The chain combines TRBV5-1 with TRBJ1-2; TRBD1 aligns across 7 bases. The CDR3 contains 13 residues. Germline V gene data show CDR1 as SGHRS and CDR2 as YFSETQ. Losses at the gene ends were 4 bases for V and 6 bases for J; bases not matched to a gene: 6. CDR3 loop: CASSVTGRDGYTF. The CDR3 bases are TGCGCCAGCAGCGTGACAGGGAGAGATGGCTACACCTTC.

This clonotype was counted many times. The chain is built from TRBV6-5 and TRBJ2-1; the D gene is possibly TRBD2 (6 bases). The CDR3 loop spans 14 amino acids. V lost 1 base and J lost 7, with 11 bases in between. From germline, CDR1 is MNHEY and CDR2 SVGAGI. The CDR3 reads CASSYWGDRNEQFF. Written as DNA, the CDR3 is TGTGCCAGCAGTTACTGGGGGGATCGGAATGAGCAGTTCTTC.

The V call is TRBV4-2, the J call TRBJ2-7; D ambiguous. The V end was cut by 1 base, the J end by 5 bases, with 12 bases between. Germline V gene data show CDR1 as LGHNA and CDR2 as YNFKEQ. The CDR3 has 14 residues. Here the CDR3 reads CASSQGPGGNEQYF. In DNA, the CDR3 is TGTGCCAGCAGCCAAGGGCCAGGCGGAAACGAGCAGTACTTC.

This clonotype has a handful of counts. This chain connects TRBV6-5 to TRBJ2-5, with 10 bases lining up with TRBD2. CDR1 MNHEY and CDR2 SVGAGI come from the germline V gene. The V and J ends lost 2 bases and 3 bases, in that order; junction bases with no gene match: 12. This CDR3 is 18 amino acids long. The CDR3 here is CASSYVSSGRSGKETQYF. The DNA for the CDR3 is TGTGCCAGCAGTTACGTTTCTAGCGGGAGATCAGGCAAAGAGACCCAGTACTTC.

This clonotype occurred a few times. This rearrangement joins TRBV7-9 to TRBJ1-4, with D maybe TRBD1 (5 bases). The CDR3 sequence is 15 residues long. CDR1 is SEHNR, CDR2 FQNEAQ, per germline (reference sequence). V lost 5 bases and J 0 bases, leaving 10 bases between the germline ends. The CDR3 DNA reads TGTGCCAGCAGCCGCGACAGTGCAACTAATGAAAAACTGTTTTTT. This encodes CASSRDSATNEKLFF.